Only a few counts were recorded for the clone carrying this TCR beta chain. Its specificity is not known. Here immunoSEQ multiplex PCR was the method, and the copy in TCRdb shows in-frame clones only, minus some. The table lists about 19,000 clones, over 70% of them singletons. Unexposed donor CD4+ T cells date from 2011-2018, before the COVID-19 pandemic. CD4+ T cells were isolated from the cells after roughly 11 days of culture. As cell numbers allowed, unexposed-donor CD4+ T cells faced SARS-CoV-2 S/N and four cold-coronavirus spikes. V lost 0 bases and J lost 8, with 10 bases in between. The CDR3 is made up of 13 amino acids. Germline V gene lookup returns CDR1 LGHDT and CDR2 YNNKEL (reference sequence). This entry is derived from a study of CD4 T cells in relation to SARS-CoV-2 and coronaviruses. Study details: The restricting HLA molecule for shared crossreactive spike epitopes was mapped. General study results and limits: Crossreactivity was assessed only for spike protein, not other viral proteins.

Source material: CD4+ T cells from PBMCs, cultured in vitro. The V call is TRBV3-1 (or the pseudogene TRBV3-2), the J call TRBJ1-2; D unresolved. The clonotype comes from a human donor in good health. CDR3 loop: CASSQEVAFGYTF. The CDR3 DNA reads TGTGCCAGCAGCCAAGAGGTAGCATTCGGCTACACCTTC.